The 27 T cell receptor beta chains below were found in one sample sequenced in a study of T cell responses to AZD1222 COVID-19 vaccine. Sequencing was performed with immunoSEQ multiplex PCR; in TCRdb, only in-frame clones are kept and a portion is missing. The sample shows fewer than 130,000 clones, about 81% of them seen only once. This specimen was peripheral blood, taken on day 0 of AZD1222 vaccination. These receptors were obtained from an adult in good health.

This CDR3 reads CASSLLTVGELFF. Here the CDR3 DNA reads TGTGCCAGCAGCTTATTGACAGTCGGGGAGCTGTTTTTT. This chain joins TRBV7-2 and TRBJ2-2, with D perhaps matching TRBD1 (5 bases). Germline assignment: CDR1 SGHTA and CDR2 FQGNSA. Trimming cost V 2 bases and J 7 bases, with 8 bases left between them. This CDR3 comprises 13 residues.

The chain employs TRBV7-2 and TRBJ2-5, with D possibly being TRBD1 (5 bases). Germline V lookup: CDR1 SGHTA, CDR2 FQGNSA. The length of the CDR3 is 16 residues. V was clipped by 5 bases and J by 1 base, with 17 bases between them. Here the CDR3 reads CASSTNGAGLQETQYF. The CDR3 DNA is TGTGCCAGCAGCACAAATGGGGCTGGGCTCCAAGAGACCCAGTACTTC.

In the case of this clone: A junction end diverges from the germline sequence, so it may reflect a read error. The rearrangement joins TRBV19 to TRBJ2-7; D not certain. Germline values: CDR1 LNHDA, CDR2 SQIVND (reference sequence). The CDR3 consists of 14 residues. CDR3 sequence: CASSINGFSYEQYF. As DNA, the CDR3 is TGTGCTAGTAGTATAAATGGGTTCTCCTACGAGCAGTACTTC.

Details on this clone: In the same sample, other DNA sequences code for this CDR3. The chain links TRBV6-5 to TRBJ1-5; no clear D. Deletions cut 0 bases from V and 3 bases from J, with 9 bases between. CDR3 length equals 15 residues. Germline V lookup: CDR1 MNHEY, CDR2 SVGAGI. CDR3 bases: TGTGCCAGCAGTTACTCCAGTAGATCCAATCAGCCCCAGCATTTT. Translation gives CASSYSSRSNQPQHF.

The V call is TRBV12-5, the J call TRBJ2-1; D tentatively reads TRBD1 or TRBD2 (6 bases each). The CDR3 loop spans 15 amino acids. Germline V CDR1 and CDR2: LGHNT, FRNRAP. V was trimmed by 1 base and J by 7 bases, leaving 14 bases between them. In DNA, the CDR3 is TGTGCTAGTGGTTTGGCGGGTCGGGGGCAGAATGAGCAGTTCTTC. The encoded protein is CASGLAGRGQNEQFF. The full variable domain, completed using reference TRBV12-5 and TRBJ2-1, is DARVTQTPRHKVTEMGQEVTMRCQPILGHNTVFWYRQTMMQGLELLAYFRNRAPLDDSGMPKDRFSAEMPDATLATLKIQPSEPRDSAVYFCASGLAGRGQNEQFFGPGTRLTVL.

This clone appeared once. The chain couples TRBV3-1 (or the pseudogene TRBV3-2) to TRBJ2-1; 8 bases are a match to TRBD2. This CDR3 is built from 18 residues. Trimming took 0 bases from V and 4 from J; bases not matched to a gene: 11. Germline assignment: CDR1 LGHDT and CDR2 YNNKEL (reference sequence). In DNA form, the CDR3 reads TGTGCCAGCAGCCAAGAGAGCTACTGGCGGGGGGTTTACAATGAGCAGTTCTTC. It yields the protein CASSQESYWRGVYNEQFF.

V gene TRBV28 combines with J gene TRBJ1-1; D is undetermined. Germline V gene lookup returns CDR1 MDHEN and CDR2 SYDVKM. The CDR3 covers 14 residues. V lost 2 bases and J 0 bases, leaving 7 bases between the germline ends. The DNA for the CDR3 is TGTGCCAGCAGTTTAGTCGGGATGAACACTGAAGCTTTCTTT. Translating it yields CASSLVGMNTEAFF.

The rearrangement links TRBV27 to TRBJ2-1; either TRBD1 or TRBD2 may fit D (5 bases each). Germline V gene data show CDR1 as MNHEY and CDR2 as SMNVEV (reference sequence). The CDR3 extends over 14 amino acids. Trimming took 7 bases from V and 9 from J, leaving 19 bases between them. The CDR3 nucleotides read TGTGCCAGCACCACCGGCGTGGGGGTCATTGAGCAGTTCTTC. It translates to CASTTGVGVIEQFF.

This CDR3 is CASSAGTWSNQPQHF. The CDR3 DNA is TGTGCCAGCAGTGCCGGGACCTGGAGCAATCAGCCCCAGCATTTT. The chain joins TRBV6-2 or TRBV6-3 to TRBJ1-5; D possibly corresponds to TRBD1 (5 bases). V lost 5 bases, J lost 1 base, and 12 bases lay in between. There are 15 residues in the CDR3. The germline gives CDR1 MNHEY, CDR2 SVGEGT.

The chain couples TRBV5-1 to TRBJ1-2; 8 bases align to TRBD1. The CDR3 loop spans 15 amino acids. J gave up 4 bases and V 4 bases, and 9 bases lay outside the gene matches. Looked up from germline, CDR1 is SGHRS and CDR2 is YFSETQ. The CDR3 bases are TGCGCCAGCAGCCAAGCGACCGGGACAGGCTATGGCTACACCTTC. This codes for CASSQATGTGYGYTF.

Here the CDR3 reads CASSEGIYGYTF. CDR3 bases: TGCGCCAGCAGTGAGGGTATCTATGGCTACACCTTC. This rearrangement joins TRBV10-2 to TRBJ1-2; no clear D. Germline CDR1 reads WSHSY; CDR2 reads SAAADI. The CDR3 is 12 residues long. The V and J ends lost 2 bases and 4 bases respectively, with 5 bases between them.

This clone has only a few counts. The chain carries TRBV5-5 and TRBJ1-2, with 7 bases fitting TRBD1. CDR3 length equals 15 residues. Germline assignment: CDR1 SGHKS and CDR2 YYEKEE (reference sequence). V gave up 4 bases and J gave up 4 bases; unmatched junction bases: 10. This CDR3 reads CASSRGQNLIYGYTF. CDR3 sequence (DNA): TGTGCCAGCAGCCGGGGACAGAATCTTATCTATGGCTACACCTTC.

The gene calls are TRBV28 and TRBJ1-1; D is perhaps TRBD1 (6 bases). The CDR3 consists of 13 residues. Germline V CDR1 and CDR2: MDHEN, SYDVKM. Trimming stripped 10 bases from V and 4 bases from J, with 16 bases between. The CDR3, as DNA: TGTGCCACCAGGGATACAGGGCCCACTGAAGCTTTCTTT. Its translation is CATRDTGPTEAFF. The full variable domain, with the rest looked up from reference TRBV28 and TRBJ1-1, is DVKVTQSSRYLVKRTGEKVFLECVQDMDHENMFWYRQDPGLGLRLIYFSYDVKMKEKGDIPEGYSVSREKKERFSLILESASTNQTSMYLCATRDTGPTEAFFGQGTRLTVV.

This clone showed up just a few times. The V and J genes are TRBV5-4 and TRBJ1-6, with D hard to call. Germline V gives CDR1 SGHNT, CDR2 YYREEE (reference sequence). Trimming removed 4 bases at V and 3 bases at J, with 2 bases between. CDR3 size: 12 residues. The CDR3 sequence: CASSVYNSPLHF. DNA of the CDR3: TGTGCCAGCAGCGTCTATAATTCACCCCTCCACTTT.

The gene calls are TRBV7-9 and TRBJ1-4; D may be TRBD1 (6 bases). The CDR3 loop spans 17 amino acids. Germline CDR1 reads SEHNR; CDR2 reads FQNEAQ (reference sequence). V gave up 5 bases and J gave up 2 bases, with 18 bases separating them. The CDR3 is CASSPQGYRDTNEKLFF. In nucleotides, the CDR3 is TGTGCCAGCAGCCCCCAGGGGTACAGGGACACTAATGAAAAACTGTTTTTT.

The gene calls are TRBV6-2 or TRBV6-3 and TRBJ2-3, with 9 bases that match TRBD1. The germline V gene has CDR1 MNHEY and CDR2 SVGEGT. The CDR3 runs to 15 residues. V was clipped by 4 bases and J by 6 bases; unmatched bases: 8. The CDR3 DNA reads TGTGCCAGCAGTTCGCAAGGACAGGGGTCCGATACGCAGTATTTT. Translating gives CASSSQGQGSDTQYF.

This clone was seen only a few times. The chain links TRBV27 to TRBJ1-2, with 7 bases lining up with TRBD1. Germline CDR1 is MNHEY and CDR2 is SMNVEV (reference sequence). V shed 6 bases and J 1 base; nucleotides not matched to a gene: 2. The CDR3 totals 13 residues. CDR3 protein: CASRQGLNYGYTF. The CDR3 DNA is TGTGCCAGCAGACAGGGGCTTAACTATGGCTACACCTTC.

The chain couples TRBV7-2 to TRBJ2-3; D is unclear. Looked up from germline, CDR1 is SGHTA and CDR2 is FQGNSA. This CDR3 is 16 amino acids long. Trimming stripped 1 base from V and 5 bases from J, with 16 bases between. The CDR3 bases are TGTGCCAGCAGCTTAGATGCGCGCCCTGGACGAGATACGCAGTATTTT. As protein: CASSLDARPGRDTQYF.

The CDR3 coding sequence is TGTGCCAGCAGTTTAGGACAGGGCGCGCCTACTAACTATGGCTACACCTTC. It specifies CASSLGQGAPTNYGYTF. J is TRBJ1-2 and V is TRBV27, with 8 nucleotides matching TRBD1. This CDR3 has 17 amino acids. With V trimmed by 2 bases and J by 0 bases, 8 bases remained unmatched. Germline V gene sequence: CDR1 MNHEY, CDR2 SMNVEV (reference sequence).

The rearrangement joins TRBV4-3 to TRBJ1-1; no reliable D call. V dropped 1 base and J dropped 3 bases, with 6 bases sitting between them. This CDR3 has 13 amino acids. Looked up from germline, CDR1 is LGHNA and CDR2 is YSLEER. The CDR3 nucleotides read TGCGCCAGCAGCCAAGTCATTTACACTGAAGCTTTCTTT. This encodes CASSQVIYTEAFF.

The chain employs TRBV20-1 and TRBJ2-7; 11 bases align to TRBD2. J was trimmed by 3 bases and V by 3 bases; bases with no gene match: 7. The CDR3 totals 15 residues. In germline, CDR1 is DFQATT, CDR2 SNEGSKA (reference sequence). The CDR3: CSASTTSGKGYEQYF. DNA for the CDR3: TGCAGTGCTAGTACGACTAGCGGGAAGGGCTACGAGCAGTACTTC.

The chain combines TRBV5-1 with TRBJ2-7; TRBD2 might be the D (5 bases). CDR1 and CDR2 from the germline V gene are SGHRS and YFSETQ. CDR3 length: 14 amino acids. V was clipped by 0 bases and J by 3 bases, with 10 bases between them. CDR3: CASSLELASYEQYF. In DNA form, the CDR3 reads TGCGCCAGCAGCTTGGAGCTAGCTAGCTACGAGCAGTACTTC.

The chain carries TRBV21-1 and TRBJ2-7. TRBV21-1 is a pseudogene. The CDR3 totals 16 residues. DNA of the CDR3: TGTGCCAGCAGCAATAGGGTCCGTTGGCTTACCTACGAGCAGTACTTC. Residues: CASSNRVRWLTYEQYF.

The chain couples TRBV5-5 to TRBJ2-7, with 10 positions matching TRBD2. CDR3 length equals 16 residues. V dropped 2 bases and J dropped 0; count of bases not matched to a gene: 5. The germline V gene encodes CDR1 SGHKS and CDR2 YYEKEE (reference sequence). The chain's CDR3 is CASSFSQREGSYEQYF. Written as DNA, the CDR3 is TGTGCCAGCAGCTTTTCACAGCGGGAGGGCTCCTACGAGCAGTACTTC.

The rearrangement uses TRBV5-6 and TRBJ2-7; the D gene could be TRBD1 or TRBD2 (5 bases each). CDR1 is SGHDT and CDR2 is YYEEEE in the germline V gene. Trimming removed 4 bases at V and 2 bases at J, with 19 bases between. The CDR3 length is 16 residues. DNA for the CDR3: TGTGCCAGCAGCATGTTATCCGGGACCAACACCTACGAGCAGTACTTC. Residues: CASSMLSGTNTYEQYF.

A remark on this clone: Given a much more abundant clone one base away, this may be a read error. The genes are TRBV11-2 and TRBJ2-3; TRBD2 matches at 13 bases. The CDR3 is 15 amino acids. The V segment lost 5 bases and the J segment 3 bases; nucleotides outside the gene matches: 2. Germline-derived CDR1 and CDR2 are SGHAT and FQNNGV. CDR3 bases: TGTGCCAGCAGCCGGACTAGCGGGGGAACAGATACGCAGTATTTT. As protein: CASSRTSGGTDTQYF.

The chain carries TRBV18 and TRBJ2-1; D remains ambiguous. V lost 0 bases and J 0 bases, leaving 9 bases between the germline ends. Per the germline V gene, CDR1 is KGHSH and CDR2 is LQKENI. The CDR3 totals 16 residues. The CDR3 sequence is CASSPPMQSSYNEQFF. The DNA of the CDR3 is TGTGCCAGCTCACCACCGATGCAGAGCTCCTACAATGAGCAGTTCTTC.